This TCR beta chain was recorded in a study of CD8+ T cells in alopecia areata. V dropped 1 base and J dropped 6 bases, with 7 bases sitting between them. CDR1 and CDR2 (germline): MGHRA, YSYEKL. CDR3 length: 13 amino acids. Patients with alopecia areata provided lesional scalp punch biopsies as well as peripheral blood. Cell sorting on a FACSAria was used to separate CD4+ and CD8+ T cells from the PBMCs. This clone was counted a few times. Its antigen is as yet unknown. Other DNA sequences in the sample encode the same CDR3. Notes on the study in general: Clonality exceeded that of normal scalp in lesional scalp, most notably in alopecia totalis/universalis.

Extracted RNA was reverse transcribed into cDNA, the sequencing template. TCRdb's copy holds only in-frame clones and misses some; the assay was immunoSEQ multiplex PCR. The sample records 130,000 or so clones, around 50% being singletons. The receptor was isolated from a human donor with alopecia areata. Sequencing was performed on NKG2D-low CD8+ T cells sorted from blood. The chain combines TRBV4-1 with TRBJ2-1, with no clear D. This CDR3 reads CASSQGLANEQFF. In DNA form, the CDR3 reads TGCGCCAGCAGCCAAGGACTCGCCAATGAGCAGTTCTTC.